Listed below are T cell receptor beta chains from one sample, sequenced in a study of control samples from healthy donors and cancer patients. Assay: immunoSEQ multiplex PCR; the TCRdb copy retains only in-frame clones and omits some. The sample has about 120,000 clones, approximately 89% seen once. Sequenced sample: blood. Receptor source: a man aged 40-49 years in good health. The CDR3 runs from the conserved cysteine through the conserved F or W. D genes are given only for firm matches. A row's size may be missing; if present it is once, few, many or a size class.

d_gene,v_gene,abundance,j_gene,CDR3aa,CDR3nt
-,TRBV11-1,-,TRBJ2-7,CASSLDRTYEQYF,TGTGCCAGCAGCCTCGACAGAACCTACGAGCAGTACTTC
-,TRBV5-4,few,TRBJ2-7,CASSYPSSYEQYF,TGTGCCAGCAGTTACCCCTCCTCCTACGAGCAGTACTTC
-,TRBV24-1,few,TRBJ2-3,CATSTGTYLSSTDTQYF,TGTGCCACCAGTACAGGAACGTATCTCTCTAGCACAGATACGCAGTATTTT
-,TRBV18,-,TRBJ1-1,CASSPVQGRGEAFF,TGTGCCAGCTCACCCGTTCAGGGTCGAGGTGAAGCTTTCTTT
TRBD1,TRBV25-1,-,TRBJ1-5,CASSEGTGRNQPQHF,TGTGCCAGCAGCGAAGGGACAGGGAGGAATCAGCCCCAGCATTTT
-,TRBV2,-,TRBJ1-1,CASSSWTENTEAFF,TGTGCCAGCAGTTCTTGGACGGAGAACACTGAAGCTTTCTTT
-,TRBV6-4,-,TRBJ2-3,CASSDGGGATDTQYF,TGTGCCAGCAGTGACGGTGGGGGGGCCACAGATACGCAGTATTTT
TRBD2,TRBV27,-,TRBJ2-7,CASSLFAGESYEQYF,TGTGCCAGCAGTTTATTTGCGGGGGAGTCCTACGAGCAGTACTTC
TRBD1,TRBV6-5,-,TRBJ1-2,CAARTGALGGYGYTF,TGTGCCGCTCGGACAGGGGCCCTCGGAGGCTATGGCTACACCTTC
-,TRBV30,-,TRBJ1-6,CAWRKGSSYNSPLHF,TGTGCCTGGAGAAAGGGGAGCTCCTATAATTCACCCCTCCACTTT
-,TRBV11-1,-,TRBJ2-2,CASSLVQYHTGELFF,TGTGCCAGCAGCTTAGTTCAGTACCACACCGGGGAGCTGTTTTTT
TRBD1,TRBV29-1,-,TRBJ1-2,CSVEATDRARGHFYF,TGCAGCGTTGAAGCGACGGACAGGGCGAGGGGTCACTTCTACTTC
-,TRBV7-2,-,TRBJ1-1,CASSYRDGVEAFF,TGTGCCAGCAGCTACCGTGATGGGGTTGAAGCTTTCTTT
TRBD1,TRBV6-5,-,TRBJ2-3,CASSLGQGAFTDTQYF,TGTGCCAGCAGTTTGGGACAGGGGGCTTTCACAGATACGCAGTATTTT
-,TRBV4-1,-,TRBJ2-7,CASSQGGVAEQYF,TGCGCCAGCAGCCAAGGTGGGGTGGCCGAGCAGTACTTC
TRBD1,TRBV6-5,-,TRBJ1-2,CASSYGQGRRYGYTF,TGTGCCAGCAGTTACGGACAGGGTCGTCGCTATGGCTACACCTTC
TRBD2,TRBV6-7,-,TRBJ2-1,CASRTTGTSGVLVGNEQFF,TGTGCCAGCAGGACAACCGGGACTAGCGGGGTATTAGTGGGCAATGAGCAGTTCTTC
-,TRBV27,-,TRBJ1-5,CASNGTNICNQPQHF,TGTGCCAGCAACGGGACGAACATCTGCAATCAGCCCCAGCATTTT
TRBD1,TRBV10-2,-,TRBJ2-7,CASSDLGQGASEQYF,TGCGCCAGCAGTGACCTAGGACAGGGGGCAAGTGAGCAGTACTTC
TRBD1,TRBV30,-,TRBJ1-2,CAGGTGVYGYTF,TGTGCCGGCGGGACAGGGGTCTATGGCTACACCTTC
-,TRBV24-1,-,TRBJ2-2,CATRGIRGDTGELFF,TGTGCCACCAGGGGGATTAGGGGAGACACCGGGGAGCTGTTTTTT
TRBD1,TRBV9,-,TRBJ2-2,CASNRGQGRLNTGELFF,TGTGCCAGCAACCGGGGACAGGGCCGCCTGAACACCGGGGAGCTGTTTTTT
-,TRBV10-2,-,TRBJ2-3,CASGPTRETDTQYF,TGCGCCAGCGGTCCGACCCGCGAGACAGATACGCAGTATTTT
-,TRBV11-2,-,TRBJ1-2,CASSSGATSGYGYTF,TGTGCCAGCAGCTCAGGCGCTACATCGGGCTATGGCTACACCTTC
-,TRBV7-9,-,TRBJ1-2,CASSPVRSHGGYTF,TGTGCCAGCAGCCCTGTCAGGTCCCACGGAGGCTACACCTTC
TRBD1,TRBV2,-,TRBJ1-1,CASSLRQGGFMNTEAFF,TGTGCCAGCAGTCTACGACAGGGGGGATTTATGAACACTGAAGCTTTCTTT
-,TRBV13,once,TRBJ1-2,CASSLPGRNNYGYTF,TGTGCCAGCAGCTTGCCGGGACGGAATAACTATGGCTACACCTTC
-,TRBV4-1,-,TRBJ1-1,CASSHPARHRNTEAFF,TGCGCCAGCAGCCACCCCGCACGTCACAGGAACACTGAAGCTTTCTTT
-,TRBV11-3,-,TRBJ2-2,CASSSYVNTGELFF,TGTGCCAGCAGCTCGTACGTGAACACCGGGGAGCTGTTTTTT
-,TRBV2,-,TRBJ1-4,CASTARTNEKLFF,TGTGCCAGTACAGCGAGAACTAATGAAAAACTGTTTTTT
-,TRBV30,-,TRBJ2-7,CAWSVLGISYEQYF,TGTGCCTGGAGTGTACTCGGCATCTCCTACGAGCAGTACTTC
-,TRBV2,many,TRBJ2-6,CASSEGDPGANVLTF,TGTGCCAGCAGTGAAGGAGATCCTGGGGCCAACGTCCTGACTTTC
-,TRBV5-1,-,TRBJ1-1,CASSLEFTANPEAFF,TGCGCCAGCAGCTTGGAATTTACAGCGAATCCTGAAGCTTTCTTT
-,TRBV19,once,TRBJ2-1,CASSEDSYNEQFF,TGTGCCAGTAGTGAGGATTCCTACAATGAGCAGTTCTTC
-,TRBV24-1,-,TRBJ2-5,CATSDSEEVRETQYF,TGTGCCACCAGTGATTCGGAGGAGGTGAGGGAGACCCAGTACTTC
-,TRBV14,-,TRBJ2-1,CASSQVRYNEQFF,TGTGCCAGCAGCCAAGTTAGGTACAATGAGCAGTTCTTC
-,TRBV15,-,TRBJ1-1,CATSRDNTEAFF,TGTGCCACCAGCAGAGACAACACTGAAGCTTTCTTT
-,TRBV6-5,-,TRBJ2-7,CASRAESYEQYF,TGTGCCAGCAGAGCAGAGTCCTACGAGCAGTACTTC
-,TRBV5-4,-,TRBJ2-7,CASSYMGGAPDEQYF,TGTGCCAGCAGCTACATGGGGGGAGCCCCGGACGAGCAGTACTTC
TRBD1,TRBV27,-,TRBJ1-2,CASSLTGETLGYTF,TGTGCCAGCAGTTTAACAGGGGAAACCTTGGGCTACACCTTC
-,TRBV5-4,-,TRBJ1-1,CASRPGGGGRNEAFF,TGTGCCAGCAGACCTGGGGGAGGGGGTCGGAATGAAGCTTTCTTT
-,TRBV25-1,-,TRBJ1-6,CASSEQKSPLHF,TGTGCCAGCAGTGAACAGAAATCACCCCTCCACTTT
-,TRBV2,-,TRBJ2-7,CASSVGPGDEQYF,TGTGCCAGCAGTGTAGGACCTGGGGACGAGCAGTACTTC
TRBD1,TRBV14,-,TRBJ1-6,CASNTGGNNSPLHF,TGTGCCAGCAACACAGGGGGAAACAATTCACCCCTCCACTTT
-,TRBV7-8,-,TRBJ1-2,CASSSPRDGPGGYTF,TGTGCCAGCAGCTCCCCCCGGGACGGTCCTGGTGGCTACACCTTC
TRBD1,TRBV9,-,TRBJ2-2,CASSVRGDSQYTGELFF,TGTGCCAGCAGCGTGCGAGGGGACAGCCAGTACACCGGGGAGCTGTTTTTT
-,TRBV21-1,-,TRBJ1-2,CASSKRTFDYGYTF,TGTGCCAGCAGCAAAAGGACTTTCGACTATGGCTACACCTTC